This TCR beta chain was documented in a study of CD8+ T cells in alopecia areata. General study points: Persistence in scalp and blood during tofacitinib was observed for many expanded lesional clones.

In its sample, this clone was seen a few times. The antigen is unknown. Treatment in this sample: oral pan-JAK inhibitor, 5-10 mg twice daily. Cell sorting was applied to PBMCs, and CD4+ and CD8+ T cells were collected. In each case, RNA was isolated and then reverse transcribed into cDNA as the sequencing template. Assay used: immunoSEQ multiplex PCR; TCRdb lists only in-frame clones, some missing. There are 170,000 or so clones in the sample; roughly 50% occur only once, and 10% to 11% lies in the top ten. Germline CDR1 reads LNHDA; CDR2 reads SQIVND (reference sequence). The V gene lost 6 bases and the J gene lost 5 bases, with 14 bases spanning the gap. This CDR3 comprises 15 residues.

The chain employs TRBV19 and TRBJ1-6; D gene uncertain. The clonotype comes from a human donor with alopecia areata. The source material was CD8+ T cells sorted from blood, sampled at week 24, from a patient treated with tofacitinib. CDR3 amino acids: CASSGVGVDNSPLHF. CDR3 in DNA: TGTGCCAGTAGCGGGGTCGGGGTTGATAATTCACCCCTCCACTTT.